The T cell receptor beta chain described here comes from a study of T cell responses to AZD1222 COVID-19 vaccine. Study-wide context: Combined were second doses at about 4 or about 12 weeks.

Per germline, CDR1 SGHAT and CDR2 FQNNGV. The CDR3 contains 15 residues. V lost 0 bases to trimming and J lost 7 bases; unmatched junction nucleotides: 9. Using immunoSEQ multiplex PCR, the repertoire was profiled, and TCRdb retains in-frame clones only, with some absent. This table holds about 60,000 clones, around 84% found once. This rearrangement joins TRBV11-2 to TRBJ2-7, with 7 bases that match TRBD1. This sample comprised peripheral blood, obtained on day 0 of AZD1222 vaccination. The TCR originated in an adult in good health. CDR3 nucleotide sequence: TGTGCCAGCAGCTTAGATTTAGGCACAGGGGAGGAGCAGTACTTC. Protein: CASSLDLGTGEEQYF.